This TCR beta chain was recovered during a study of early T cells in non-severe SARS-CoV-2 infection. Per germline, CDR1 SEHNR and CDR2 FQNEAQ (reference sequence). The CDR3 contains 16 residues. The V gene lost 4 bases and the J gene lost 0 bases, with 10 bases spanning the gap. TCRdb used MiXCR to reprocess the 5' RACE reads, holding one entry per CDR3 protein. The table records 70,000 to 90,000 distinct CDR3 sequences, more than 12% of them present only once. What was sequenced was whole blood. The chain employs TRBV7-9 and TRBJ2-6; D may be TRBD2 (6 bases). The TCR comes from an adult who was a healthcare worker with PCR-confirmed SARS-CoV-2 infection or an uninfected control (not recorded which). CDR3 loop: CASSSGSSSGANVLTF. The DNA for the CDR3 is TGTGCCAGCAGCTCCGGGAGTAGCTCTGGGGCCAACGTCCTGACTTTC.